The source of this T cell receptor beta chain is a study of T cells in Graves' hyperthyroidism and ophthalmopathy. This clonotype was counted at least ten times. The CDR3 length is 16 residues. Germline loops: CDR1 KGHSH, CDR2 LQKENI. The V and J ends lost 0 bases and 9 bases, in that order; junction bases with no gene match: 8. RNA transcripts provided the source from which TCR beta CDR3 regions were amplified. HTBI primers drove first-round RT-PCR of the TCR CDR3. A single record per CDR3 protein comes from TCRdb applying MiXCR to the multiplex PCR reads. Seen here are about 400,000 distinct CDR3 sequences, 15% observed once, and the top ten hold approximately 32%.

The specimen was blood. The V gene is TRBV18, the J gene TRBJ2-1; 10 bases are a match to TRBD2. This TCR derives from a woman aged 30 to 39 with Graves' hyperthyroidism. The CDR3 here is CASSPPASGSRIEQFF. As DNA, the CDR3 is TGTGCCAGCTCACCACCGGCTAGCGGGAGTCGTATTGAGCAGTTCTTC.